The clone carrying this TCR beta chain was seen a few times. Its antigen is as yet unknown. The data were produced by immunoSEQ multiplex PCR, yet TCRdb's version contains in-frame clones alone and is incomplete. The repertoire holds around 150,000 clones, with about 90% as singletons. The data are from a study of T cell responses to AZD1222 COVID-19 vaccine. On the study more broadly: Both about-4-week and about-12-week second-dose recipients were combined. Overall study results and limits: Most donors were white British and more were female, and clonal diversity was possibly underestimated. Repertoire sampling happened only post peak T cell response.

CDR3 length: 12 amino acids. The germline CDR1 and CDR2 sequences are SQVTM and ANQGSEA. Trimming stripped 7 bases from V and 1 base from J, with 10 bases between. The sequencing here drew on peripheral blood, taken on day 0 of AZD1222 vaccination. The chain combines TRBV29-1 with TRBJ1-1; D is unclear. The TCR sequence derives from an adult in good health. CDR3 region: CSGLGWNTEAFF. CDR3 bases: TGCAGCGGGTTAGGGTGGAACACTGAAGCTTTCTTT.